This T cell receptor beta chain was sequenced during a study of Graves' ophthalmopathy and Graves' hyperthyroidism. TCR beta CDR3 amplification used RNA transcripts. Following a first-round RT-PCR that used HTBI primers, a second-round multiplex PCR was carried out. TCRdb used MiXCR to reprocess the multiplex PCR reads, holding one entry per CDR3 protein. The data show approximately 480,000 distinct CDR3 sequences, 14% seen once. With a duration under 3 months, ophthalmopathy in the donors showed moderate-to-severe activity, CAS ≥3 and NOSPECS ≥4. In regard to this clonotype: What it binds is not known.

Germline values: CDR1 DFQATT, CDR2 SNEGSKA (reference sequence). The CDR3 consists of 14 residues. Trimming stripped 0 bases from V and 1 base from J, with 10 bases between. Overall study results and limits: Cross-validated, the 13-signature model showed 87.88%/81.08% sensitivity/specificity, and 80%/75% in the test set.

The specimen sequenced was blood. The receptor's source is a woman aged 25-40 years with Graves' ophthalmopathy. The chain is built from TRBV20-1 and TRBJ2-7; possibly TRBD1 for D (5 bases). The CDR3 DNA follows: TGCAGTGCTAGAGAACAGGCCCGTTCCTACGAGCAGTACTTC. Translating gives CSAREQARSYEQYF.